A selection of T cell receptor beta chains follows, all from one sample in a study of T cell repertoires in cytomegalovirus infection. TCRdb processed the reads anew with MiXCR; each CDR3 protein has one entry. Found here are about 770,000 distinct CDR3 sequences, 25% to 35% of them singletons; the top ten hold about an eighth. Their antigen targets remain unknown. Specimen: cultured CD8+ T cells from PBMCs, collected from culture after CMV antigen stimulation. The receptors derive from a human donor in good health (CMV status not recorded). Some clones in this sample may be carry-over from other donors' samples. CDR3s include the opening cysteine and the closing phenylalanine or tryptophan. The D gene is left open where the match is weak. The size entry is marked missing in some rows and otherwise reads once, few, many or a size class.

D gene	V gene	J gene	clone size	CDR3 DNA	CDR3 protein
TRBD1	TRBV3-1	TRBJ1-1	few	TGTGCCAGCAGCCCCGAGGACAGGCTGAGGGGGACTGAAGCTTTCTTT	CASSPEDRLRGTEAFF
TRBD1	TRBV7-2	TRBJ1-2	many	TGTGCCAGCAGCCCCGGGACAGGGTTAGCCTATGGCTACACCTTC	CASSPGTGLAYGYTF
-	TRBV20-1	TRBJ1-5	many	TGCAGTGCTCACCTCAGGGGTCAGCCCCAGCATTTT	CSAHLRGQPQHF
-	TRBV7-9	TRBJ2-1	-	TGTGCCAGCAGCTTAACTGGGGCGCGTATCGATGAGCAGTTCTTC	CASSLTGARIDEQFF
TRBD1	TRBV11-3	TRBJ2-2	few	TGTGCCAGCAGCACAGACAGGGGGAGGAACACCGGGGAGCTGTTTTTT	CASSTDRGRNTGELFF
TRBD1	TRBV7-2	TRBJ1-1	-	TGTGCCAGCAGCACCCCCGGGACAGCCACTGAAGCTTTCTTT	CASSTPGTATEAFF
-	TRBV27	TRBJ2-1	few	TGTGCCAGCAGCACGGGACTTAATGAGCAGTTCTTC	CASSTGLNEQFF
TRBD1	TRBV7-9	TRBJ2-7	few	TGTGCCAGCAGCTCCCGGGACAGGAGGGACGAGCAGTACTTC	CASSSRDRRDEQYF
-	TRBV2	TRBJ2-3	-	TGTGCCAGCAGCCCCTTTTCTCAAATGGGCCCAGATACGCAGTATTTT	CASSPFSQMGPDTQYF
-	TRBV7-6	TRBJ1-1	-	TGTGCCAGCAGACCCTCCATGAACACTGAAGCTTTCTTT	CASRPSMNTEAFF
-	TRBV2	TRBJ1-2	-	TGTGCCAGCAGTCCCCGTGGGGCCTTATATGGCTACACCTTC	CASSPRGALYGYTF
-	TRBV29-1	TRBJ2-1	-	TGCAGCGTTGACGGGGGTCTTAGGTCCTACAATGAGCAGTTCTTC	CSVDGGLRSYNEQFF
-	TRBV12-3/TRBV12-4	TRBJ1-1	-	TGTGCCAGCAGTCTACAACACACTGAAGCTTTCTTT	CASSLQHTEAFF
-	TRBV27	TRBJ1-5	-	TGTGCCAGCAGTTTAGCCGGAACAGGGCAGCCCCAGCATTTT	CASSLAGTGQPQHF
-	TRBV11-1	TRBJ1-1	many	TGTGCCAGCAGACCAACCCGACAGCGACCTACGAACACTGAAGCTTTCTTT	CASRPTRQRPTNTEAFF
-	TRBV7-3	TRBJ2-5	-	TGTGCCAGCAGCCTCTACCCCTACTTAGAAGAGACCCAGTACTTC	CASSLYPYLEETQYF
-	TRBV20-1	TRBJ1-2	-	TGCAGTGCTAGAGATCGATTCGGAGCCCGGAGGGATGGCTACACCTTC	CSARDRFGARRDGYTF
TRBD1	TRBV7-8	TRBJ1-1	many	TGTGCCAGCAGCTTAGAGCGACAGGGGGCGCGAACCACTGAAGCTTTCTTT	CASSLERQGARTTEAFF
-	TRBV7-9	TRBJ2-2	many	TGTGCCAGCAGCTTAGCGCTGGGGGCAGAGAACACCGGGGAGCTGTTTTTT	CASSLALGAENTGELFF
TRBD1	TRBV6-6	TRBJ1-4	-	TGTGCCAGCATAAGGGACAGGGCTGCAACTAATGAAAAACTGTTTTTT	CASIRDRAATNEKLFF
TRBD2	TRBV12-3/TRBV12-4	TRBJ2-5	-	TGTGCCAGCACGTCAGGGGATGGACTAGCGGGGGGGCAAGAGACCCAGTACTTC	CASTSGDGLAGGQETQYF
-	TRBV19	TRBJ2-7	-	TGTGCCAGTAGTAGAAGCAGGGGCCACGAGCAGTACTTC	CASSRSRGHEQYF
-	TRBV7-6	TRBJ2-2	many	TGTGCCAGCAGCTCACGGAGCGCCGACACCGGGGAGCTGTTTTTT	CASSSRSADTGELFF
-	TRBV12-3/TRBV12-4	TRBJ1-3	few	TGTGCCAGCAGTTTTGGAGGGTGGACTGGAAACACCATATATTTT	CASSFGGWTGNTIYF
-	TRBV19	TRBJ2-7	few	TGTGCCAGTAGTATATCCGGGGATCCAATCTACGAGCAGTACTTC	CASSISGDPIYEQYF
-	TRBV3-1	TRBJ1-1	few	TGTGCCAGCAGCCAAGATCCGGGGGGGAACACTGAAGCTTTCTTT	CASSQDPGGNTEAFF
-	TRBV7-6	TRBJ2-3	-	TGTGCCAGCAGCTCTGGGCCGGGGCGCACAGATACGCAGTATTTT	CASSSGPGRTDTQYF
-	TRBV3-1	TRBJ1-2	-	TGTGTCAGCAGACCATCCGCGACACCCTATGGCTACACCTTC	CVSRPSATPYGYTF
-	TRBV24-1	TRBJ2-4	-	TGTGCCACCAGGTCAAGATCTGGGAACATTCAGTACTTC	CATRSRSGNIQYF
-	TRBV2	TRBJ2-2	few	TGTGCCAGCAAGGTGCGGACTCCGAACACCGGGGAGCTGTTTTTT	CASKVRTPNTGELFF
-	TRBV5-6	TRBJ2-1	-	TGTGCCAGCATCATGGGGCAGGGCCCCCACAATGAGCAGTTCTTC	CASIMGQGPHNEQFF
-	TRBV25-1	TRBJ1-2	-	TGTGCCAGCAGTGACAGCCAAAACTTCCCCTATGGCTACACCTTC	CASSDSQNFPYGYTF
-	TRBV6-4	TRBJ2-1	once	TGTGCCGGCAGCGCCCCCAGGAGCTCCTACAATGAGCAGTTCTTC	CAGSAPRSSYNEQFF
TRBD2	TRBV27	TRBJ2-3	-	TGTGCCAGCAGTTTATGGGCTAGCGGGGGGGGCGGCACAGATACGCAGTATTTT	CASSLWASGGGGTDTQYF
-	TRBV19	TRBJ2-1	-	TGTGCCAGTAGTATCTTCAAGAACAATGAGCAGTGCTTC	CASSIFKNNEQCF
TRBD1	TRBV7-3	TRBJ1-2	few	TGTGCCAGCAGCCCCCAGGGGGGTGTGGGCTATGGCTACACCTTC	CASSPQGGVGYGYTF
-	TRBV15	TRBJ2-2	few	TGTGCCACCAGCAGAGATACAGTGTGGGAAATAGACACCGGGGAGCTGTTTTTT	CATSRDTVWEIDTGELFF
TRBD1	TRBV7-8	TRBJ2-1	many	TGTGCCAGCAGCTTATGGCTCAGGGGGTCCTACAATGAGCAGTTCTTC	CASSLWLRGSYNEQFF
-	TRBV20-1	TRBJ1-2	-	TGCAGTGCTAGAGATCCAGGGGAGTACCTTAACTATAGCTACACCTTC	CSARDPGEYLNYSYTF
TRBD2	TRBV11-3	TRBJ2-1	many	TGTGCCAGCAGCTCCCGGTCTAGCGGGCTTTACAATGAGCAGTTCTTC	CASSSRSSGLYNEQFF
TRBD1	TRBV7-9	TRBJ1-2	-	TGTGCCAGCATCTCGGGGACAGCTCTTCCGGGGGGCTACACCTTC	CASISGTALPGGYTF
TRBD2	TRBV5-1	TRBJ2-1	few	TGCGCCAGCAGCCCTACTAGCGGCTACAATGAGCAGTTCTTC	CASSPTSGYNEQFF
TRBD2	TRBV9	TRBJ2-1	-	TGTGCCAGCAGCGTAGAGGGCGGGGGGGCGATCAATGAGCAGTTCTTC	CASSVEGGGAINEQFF
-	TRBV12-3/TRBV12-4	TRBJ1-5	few	TGTGCCAGCAATGGGGCAGGGGATCATCAGCCCCAGCATTTT	CASNGAGDHQPQHF
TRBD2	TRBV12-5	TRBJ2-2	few	TGTGCTAGTGGTTGGGCTACTAGCGAGAAAAACACCGGGGAGCTGTTTTTT	CASGWATSEKNTGELFF
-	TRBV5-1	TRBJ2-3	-	TGCGCCAGCAGCTTGGTCGGGGCGGCAGATACGCAGTATTTT	CASSLVGAADTQYF